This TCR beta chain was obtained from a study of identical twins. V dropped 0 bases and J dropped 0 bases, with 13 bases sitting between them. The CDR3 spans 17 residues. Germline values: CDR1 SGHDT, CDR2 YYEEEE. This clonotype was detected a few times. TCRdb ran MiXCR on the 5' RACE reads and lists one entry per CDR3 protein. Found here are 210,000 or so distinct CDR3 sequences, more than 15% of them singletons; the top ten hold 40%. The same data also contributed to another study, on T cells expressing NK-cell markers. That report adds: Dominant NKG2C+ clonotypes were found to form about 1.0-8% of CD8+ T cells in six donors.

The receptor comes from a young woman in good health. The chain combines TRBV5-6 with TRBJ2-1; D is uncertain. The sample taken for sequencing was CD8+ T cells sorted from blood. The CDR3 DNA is TGTGCCAGCAGCTTGGAGGGATATTCACGCTCCTACAATGAGCAGTTCTTC. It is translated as CASSLEGYSRSYNEQFF. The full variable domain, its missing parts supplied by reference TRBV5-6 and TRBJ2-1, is DAGVTQSPTHLIKTRGQQVTLRCSPKSGHDTVSWYQQALGQGPQFIFQYYEEEERQRGNFPDRFSGHQFPNYSSELNVNALLLGDSALYLCASSLEGYSRSYNEQFFGPGTRLTVL.